This is a list of T cell receptor beta chains from one sample in a study of early T cells in non-severe SARS-CoV-2 infection. TCRdb called the 5' RACE reads again in MiXCR, with one record for every CDR3 protein. The table has about 22,000 distinct CDR3 sequences, roughly 4.5% seen once. Specimen: whole blood. The receptors derive from an adult who was a healthcare worker with PCR-confirmed SARS-CoV-2 infection or an uninfected control (not recorded which). The CDR3 runs from the conserved cysteine through the conserved F or W. A D gene is named only where the DNA matches it firmly. Clone size is not always given. Where it is, it says once, few, many or a class for expanded clones.

>TRBJ1-2|many|TRBV7-2|-
CASSLKAGWVYGYTF
TGTGCCAGCAGCTTAAAAGCAGGGTGGGTCTATGGCTACACCTTC
>TRBJ2-1|-|TRBV4-3|-
CASSQETPFSGNEQFF
TGCGCCAGCAGCCAAGAGACCCCTTTTTCGGGCAATGAGCAGTTCTTC
>TRBJ1-6|many|TRBV20-1|TRBD1
CSAIDRVGSPLHF
TGCAGTGCTATAGACAGGGTGGGATCACCCCTCCACTTT
>TRBJ2-3|-|TRBV21-1|-
CASSKGGDISTDTQYF
TGTGCCAGCAGCAAAGGAGGGGATATTAGCACAGATACGCAGTATTTT
>TRBJ1-4|few|TRBV7-9|-
CASSSLAQSNEKLFF
TGTGCCAGCAGCTCCTTGGCCCAGTCGAACGAAAAACTGTTTTTT
>TRBJ2-7|many|TRBV4-3|-
CASSQDRGYEQYF
TGCGCCAGCAGCCAAGATCGGGGCTACGAGCAGTACTTC
>TRBJ2-1|medium-sized|TRBV3-1|TRBD1
CASSRETGDLSSYNEQFF
TGTGCCAGCAGCCGAGAGACAGGGGACCTCAGCTCCTACAATGAGCAGTTCTTC
>TRBJ2-7|-|TRBV27|TRBD2
CASIPLAGETYEQYF
TGTGCCAGCATCCCTCTAGCGGGGGAGACCTACGAGCAGTACTTC
>TRBJ2-7|many|TRBV7-2|-
CASSRRYGAYEQYF
TGTGCCAGCAGCCGTAGGTACGGTGCCTACGAGCAGTACTTC
>TRBJ1-2|-|TRBV29-1|TRBD1
CSVTRDRGRGYTF
TGCAGCGTTACTCGTGACAGGGGCAGAGGCTACACCTTC
>TRBJ2-2|-|TRBV20-1|-
CSAARGGLRNTGELFF
TGCAGTGCTGCGAGGGGGGGACTAAGGAACACCGGGGAGCTGTTTTTT
>TRBJ1-1|many|TRBV29-1|-
CSVLALGLEAFF
TGCAGCGTGTTGGCTCTCGGCCTTGAAGCTTTCTTT
>TRBJ1-2|many|TRBV20-1|-
CSAPDRRHGYTF
TGCAGTGCACCCGACAGGCGGCATGGCTACACCTTC
>TRBJ2-7|many|TRBV15|-
CATSREGNYEQYF
TGTGCCACCAGCAGAGAGGGTAACTACGAGCAGTACTTC
>TRBJ1-1|-|TRBV5-1|-
CASSFPDTKEAFF
TGCGCCAGCAGCTTCCCCGACACCAAAGAAGCTTTCTTT
>TRBJ2-2|many|TRBV7-6|-
CASSQGAGMNTGELFF
TGTGCCAGCAGTCAAGGGGCGGGGATGAACACCGGGGAGCTGTTTTTT
>TRBJ2-7|-|TRBV3-1|TRBD1
CASGQGVSYEQYF
TGTGCCAGTGGACAGGGTGTCTCCTACGAGCAGTACTTC
>TRBJ2-3|few|TRBV5-1|TRBD2
CASFREAGSTDTQYF
TGCGCCAGCTTTCGGGAAGCGGGGAGCACAGATACGCAGTATTTT
>TRBJ2-7|few|TRBV5-1|-
CASSLVSGVSTYEQYF
TGCGCCAGCAGCTTGGTATCGGGGGTGTCCACCTACGAGCAGTACTTC
>TRBJ1-3|-|TRBV7-6|TRBD1
CASSLAQGGSGNTIYF
TGTGCCAGCAGCTTAGCACAGGGGGGCTCTGGAAACACCATATATTTT
>TRBJ1-3|many|TRBV18|-
CASSPLGSVEVTGNTIYF
TGTGCCAGCTCACCGCTCGGCAGTGTGGAAGTAACTGGAAACACCATATATTTT
>TRBJ1-3|few|TRBV20-1|TRBD1
CSASGGADRNTIYF
TGCAGTGCTTCAGGGGGCGCGGATCGAAACACCATATATTTT
>TRBJ2-2|many|TRBV4-2|-
CASSQVQTGELFF
TGTGCCAGCAGCCAAGTTCAGACCGGGGAGCTGTTTTTT
>TRBJ1-1|many|TRBV6-6|-
CASSYPGPNTEAFF
TGTGCCAGCAGTTACCCTGGACCGAACACTGAAGCTTTCTTT
>TRBJ1-3|-|TRBV18|-
CASSPGRSSENTIYF
TGTGCCAGCTCACCGGGACGTAGCTCTGAAAACACCATATATTTT
>TRBJ1-1|few|TRBV5-4|-
CASSFEGRGNTEAFF
TGTGCCAGCAGCTTCGAGGGACGAGGGAACACTGAAGCTTTCTTT
>TRBJ2-5|-|TRBV11-2|TRBD1
CASSTSDRLQETQYF
TGTGCCAGCAGCACCTCGGACAGGCTACAAGAGACCCAGTACTTC
>TRBJ1-1|once|TRBV4-3|TRBD1
CASSQDLDRGLEAFF
TGCGCCAGCAGCCAAGATCTGGACAGGGGGCTGGAGGCTTTCTTT
>TRBJ1-5|many|TRBV5-1|-
CASSRGQDTNQPQHF
TGCGCCAGCAGCCGGGGCCAGGATACAAATCAGCCCCAGCATTTT
>TRBJ2-1|many|TRBV11-3|TRBD2
CASSLGTSGYHNEQFF
TGTGCCAGCAGCTTAGGAACTAGCGGATACCACAATGAGCAGTTCTTC
>TRBJ2-2|-|TRBV24-1|-
CATSLGTAAGELFF
TGTGCCACCAGCCTTGGGACCGCCGCCGGGGAGCTGTTTTTT
>TRBJ1-2|medium-sized|TRBV29-1|-
CSDWKLYGYTF
TGCAGCGATTGGAAGCTATATGGCTACACCTTC
>TRBJ2-3|-|TRBV7-2|-
CASSLGPGESTDTQYF
TGTGCCAGCAGCTTAGGACCCGGGGAAAGCACAGATACGCAGTATTTT
>TRBJ1-3|many|TRBV5-1|-
CASSAAGSTYSGNTIYF
TGCGCCAGCAGCGCTGCAGGTTCGACCTACTCTGGAAACACCATATATTTT
>TRBJ2-5|medium-sized|TRBV29-1|-
CSVDRGEETQYF
TGCAGCGTTGACCGGGGTGAAGAGACCCAGTACTTC
>TRBJ2-1|few|TRBV9|TRBD2
CASSVATQRGEQFF
TGTGCCAGCAGCGTAGCTACCCAGCGGGGGGAGCAGTTCTTC
>TRBJ2-7|-|TRBV7-9|TRBD2
CASSVTSGGDYEQYF
TGTGCCAGCAGCGTGACTAGCGGGGGTGACTACGAGCAGTACTTC
>TRBJ1-1|few|TRBV29-1|TRBD1
CSVPGGKMNTEAFF
TGCAGCGTCCCAGGGGGGAAAATGAACACTGAAGCTTTCTTT
>TRBJ2-7|medium-sized|TRBV20-1|-
CSASELGTPSYEQYF
TGCAGTGCTAGCGAGTTAGGGACGCCTTCCTACGAGCAGTACTTC
>TRBJ2-1|many|TRBV7-3|-
CASSLSAASYNEQFF
TGTGCCAGCAGCTTATCGGCGGCTTCCTACAATGAGCAGTTCTTC
>TRBJ2-2|few|TRBV5-1|TRBD2
CASSPGTSGGTGELFF
TGCGCCAGCAGCCCAGGGACTAGCGGCGGGACCGGGGAGCTGTTTTTT
>TRBJ2-6|-|TRBV11-2|-
CASSLGFLANVLTF
TGTGCCAGCAGCTTGGGGTTTCTGGCCAACGTCCTGACTTTC
>TRBJ2-1|-|TRBV3-1|TRBD2
CASSQGAGLVGNEQFF
TGTGCCAGCAGCCAAGGAGCTGGACTAGTAGGAAATGAGCAGTTCTTC
>TRBJ1-6|many|TRBV5-1|TRBD1
CASSWRDRGGNSPLHF
TGCGCCAGCAGCTGGAGGGACAGGGGCGGGAATTCACCCCTCCACTTT
>TRBJ2-1|many|TRBV7-9|TRBD1
CASSSDRGGSYNEQFF
TGTGCCAGCAGCTCCGACAGGGGGGGTTCCTACAATGAGCAGTTCTTC
>TRBJ2-5|many|TRBV7-7|-
CASSLHGSQETQYF
TGTGCCAGCAGCTTACACGGCTCTCAAGAGACCCAGTACTTC
>TRBJ1-1|many|TRBV11-2|-
CASSSLSSEWAEAFF
TGTGCCAGCAGCTCCCTGAGTTCCGAATGGGCTGAAGCTTTCTTT
>TRBJ2-5|-|TRBV5-1|-
CASSLILWETQYF
TGCGCCAGCAGCTTGATTCTCTGGGAGACCCAGTACTTC
>TRBJ2-2|many|TRBV20-1|-
CSARDPTGRDTGELFF
TGCAGTGCTAGAGATCCCACAGGGAGGGACACCGGGGAGCTGTTTTTT
>TRBJ2-6|medium-sized|TRBV4-2|TRBD1
CASTEDRGVAGANVLTF
TGTGCCAGCACCGAGGACAGGGGTGTAGCTGGGGCCAACGTCCTGACTTTC
>TRBJ1-5|-|TRBV5-1|-
CASSLESAGGPQHF
TGCGCCAGCAGCTTGGAGTCGGCCGGGGGGCCCCAGCATTTT